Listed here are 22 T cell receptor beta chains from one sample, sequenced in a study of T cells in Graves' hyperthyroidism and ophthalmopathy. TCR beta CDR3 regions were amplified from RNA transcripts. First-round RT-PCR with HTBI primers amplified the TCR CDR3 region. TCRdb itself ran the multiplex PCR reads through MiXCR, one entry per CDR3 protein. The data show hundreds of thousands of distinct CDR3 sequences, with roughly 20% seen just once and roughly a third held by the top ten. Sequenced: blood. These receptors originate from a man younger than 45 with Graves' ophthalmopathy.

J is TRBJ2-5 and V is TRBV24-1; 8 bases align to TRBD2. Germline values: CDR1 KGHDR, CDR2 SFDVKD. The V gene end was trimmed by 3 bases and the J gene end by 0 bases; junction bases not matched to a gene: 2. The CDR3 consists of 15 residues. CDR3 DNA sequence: TGTGCCACCAGTGATAGCGGGAGTTACCAAGAGACCCAGTACTTC. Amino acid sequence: CATSDSGSYQETQYF.

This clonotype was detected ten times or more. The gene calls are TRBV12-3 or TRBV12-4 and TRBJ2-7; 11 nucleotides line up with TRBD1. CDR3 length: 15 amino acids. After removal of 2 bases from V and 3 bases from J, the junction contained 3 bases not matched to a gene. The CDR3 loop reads CASSLSGQGDYEQYF. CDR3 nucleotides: TGTGCCAGCAGTTTATCGGGACAGGGGGACTACGAGCAGTACTTC.

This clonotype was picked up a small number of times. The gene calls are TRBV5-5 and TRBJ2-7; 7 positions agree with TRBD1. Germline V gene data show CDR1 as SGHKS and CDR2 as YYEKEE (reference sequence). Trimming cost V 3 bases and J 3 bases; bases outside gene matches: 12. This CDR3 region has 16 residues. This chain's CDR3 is CASSSPPGQRIYEQYF. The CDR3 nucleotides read TGTGCCAGCAGCTCACCACCGGGACAGCGAATCTACGAGCAGTACTTC.

CDR3 amino acids: CASRNVYEQFF. For the CDR3, the DNA is TGTGCCAGCAGGAATGTCTACGAGCAGTTCTTC. The chain is built from TRBV6-1 and TRBJ2-7, with D unclear. The J call is doubtful: the DNA matches TRBJ2-1 better. Looked up from germline, CDR1 is MNHNS and CDR2 is SASEGT. CDR3 length equals 11 residues.

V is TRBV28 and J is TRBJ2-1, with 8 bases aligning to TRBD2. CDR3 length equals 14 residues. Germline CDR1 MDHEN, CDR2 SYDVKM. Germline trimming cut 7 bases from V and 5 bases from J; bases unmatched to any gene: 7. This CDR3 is CASTIAGRDNEQFF. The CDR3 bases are TGTGCCAGCACCATAGCGGGGAGGGACAATGAGCAGTTCTTC.

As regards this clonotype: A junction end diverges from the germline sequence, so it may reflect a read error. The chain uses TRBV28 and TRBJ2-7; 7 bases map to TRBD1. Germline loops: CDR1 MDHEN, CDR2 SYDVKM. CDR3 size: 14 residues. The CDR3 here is CAGSLGDRRYEQYF. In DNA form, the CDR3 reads TGTGCCGGCAGTTTAGGGGACAGAAGGTACGAGCAGTACTTC.

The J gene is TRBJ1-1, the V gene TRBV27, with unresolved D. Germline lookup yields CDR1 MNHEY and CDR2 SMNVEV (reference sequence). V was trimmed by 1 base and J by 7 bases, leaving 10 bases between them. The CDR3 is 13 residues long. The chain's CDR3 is CASSLYVNYEAFF. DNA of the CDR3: TGTGCCAGCAGTTTATATGTGAACTATGAAGCTTTCTTT.

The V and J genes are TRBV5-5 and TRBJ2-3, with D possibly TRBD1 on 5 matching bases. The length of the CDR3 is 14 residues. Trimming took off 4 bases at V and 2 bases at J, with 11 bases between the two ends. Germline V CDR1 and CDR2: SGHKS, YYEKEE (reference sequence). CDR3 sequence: CASSADSYTDTQYF. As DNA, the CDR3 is TGTGCCAGCAGCGCCGACAGCTACACAGATACGCAGTATTTT.

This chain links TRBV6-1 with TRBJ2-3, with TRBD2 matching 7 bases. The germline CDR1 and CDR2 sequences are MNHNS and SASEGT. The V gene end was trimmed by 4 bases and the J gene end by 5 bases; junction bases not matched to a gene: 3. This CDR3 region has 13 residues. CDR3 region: CASSGTSRDTQYF. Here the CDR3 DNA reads TGTGCCAGCAGTGGGACTAGTCGAGATACGCAGTATTTT.

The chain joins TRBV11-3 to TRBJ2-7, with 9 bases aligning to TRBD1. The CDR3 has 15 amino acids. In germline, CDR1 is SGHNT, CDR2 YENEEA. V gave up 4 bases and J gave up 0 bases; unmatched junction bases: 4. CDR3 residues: CASSSWDRDSYEQYF. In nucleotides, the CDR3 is TGTGCCAGCAGCTCCTGGGACAGGGACTCCTACGAGCAGTACTTC.

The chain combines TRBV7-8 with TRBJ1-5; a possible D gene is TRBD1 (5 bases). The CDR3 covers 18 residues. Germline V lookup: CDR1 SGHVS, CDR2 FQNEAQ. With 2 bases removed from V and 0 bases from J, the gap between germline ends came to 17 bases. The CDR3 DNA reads TGTGCCAGCAGCTTATACCCGACAGCTTCCTATAGCAATCAGCCCCAGCATTTT. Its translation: CASSLYPTASYSNQPQHF.

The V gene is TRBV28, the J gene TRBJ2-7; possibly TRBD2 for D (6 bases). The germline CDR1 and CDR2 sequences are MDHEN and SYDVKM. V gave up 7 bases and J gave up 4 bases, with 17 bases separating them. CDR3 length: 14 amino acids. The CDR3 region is CASKSTGERYEQYF. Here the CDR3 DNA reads TGTGCCAGCAAGTCTACGGGGGAGAGATACGAGCAGTACTTC. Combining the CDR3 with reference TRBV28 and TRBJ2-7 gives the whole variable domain DVKVTQSSRYLVKRTGEKVFLECVQDMDHENMFWYRQDPGLGLRLIYFSYDVKMKEKGDIPEGYSVSREKKERFSLILESASTNQTSMYLCASKSTGERYEQYFGPGTRLTVT.

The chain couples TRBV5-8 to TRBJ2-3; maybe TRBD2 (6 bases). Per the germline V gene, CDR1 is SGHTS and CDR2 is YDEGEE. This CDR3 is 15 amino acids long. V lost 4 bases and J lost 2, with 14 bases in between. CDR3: CASSPGTGYTDTQYF. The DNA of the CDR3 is TGTGCCAGCAGCCCCGGGACTGGGTACACAGATACGCAGTATTTT.

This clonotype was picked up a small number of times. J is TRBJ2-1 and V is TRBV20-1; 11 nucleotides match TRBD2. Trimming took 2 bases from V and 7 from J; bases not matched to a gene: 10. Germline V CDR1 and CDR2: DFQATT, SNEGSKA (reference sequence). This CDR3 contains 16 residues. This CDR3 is CSARSGLAGRYNEQFF. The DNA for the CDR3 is TGCAGTGCTAGATCAGGACTAGCGGGTAGATATAATGAGCAGTTCTTC.

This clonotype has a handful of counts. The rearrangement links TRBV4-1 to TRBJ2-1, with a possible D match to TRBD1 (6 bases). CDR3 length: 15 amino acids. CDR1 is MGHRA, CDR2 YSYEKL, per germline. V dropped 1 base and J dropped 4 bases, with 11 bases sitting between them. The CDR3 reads CASSQVHRAYNEQFF. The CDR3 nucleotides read TGCGCCAGCAGCCAAGTGCACAGGGCATACAATGAGCAGTTCTTC.

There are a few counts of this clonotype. The CDR3 is CASSQGPGLAGGLTDTQYF. CDR3 sequence (DNA): TGTGCCAGCAGCCAAGGTCCCGGGCTAGCGGGAGGACTCACAGATACGCAGTATTTT. The chain couples TRBV4-2 to TRBJ2-3; 11 bases fit TRBD2. Unmatched junction bases numbered 11, after V lost 1 base and J lost 2 bases. Germline CDR1 is LGHNA and CDR2 is YNFKEQ. The CDR3 is made up of 19 amino acids.

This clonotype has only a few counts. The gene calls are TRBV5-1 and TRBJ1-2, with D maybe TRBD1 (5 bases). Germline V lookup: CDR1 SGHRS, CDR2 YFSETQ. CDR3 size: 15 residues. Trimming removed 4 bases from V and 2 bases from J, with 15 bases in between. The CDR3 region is CASSLGLPLNYGYTF. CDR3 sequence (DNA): TGCGCCAGCAGCCTGGGACTCCCACTCAACTATGGCTACACCTTC.

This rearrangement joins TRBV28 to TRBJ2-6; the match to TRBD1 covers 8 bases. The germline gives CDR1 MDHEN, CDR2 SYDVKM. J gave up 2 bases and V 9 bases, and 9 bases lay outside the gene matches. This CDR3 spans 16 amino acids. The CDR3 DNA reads TGTGCCAGATTGGCCCAGACAGGGGCTGGGGCCAACGTCCTGACTTTC. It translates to CARLAQTGAGANVLTF.

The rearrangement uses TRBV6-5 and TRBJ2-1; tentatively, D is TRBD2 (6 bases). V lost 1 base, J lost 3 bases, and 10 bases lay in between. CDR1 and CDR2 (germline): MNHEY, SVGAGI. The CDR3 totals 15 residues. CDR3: CASSYYGGSYNEQFF. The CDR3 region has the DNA TGTGCCAGCAGTTACTACGGGGGAAGCTACAATGAGCAGTTCTTC.

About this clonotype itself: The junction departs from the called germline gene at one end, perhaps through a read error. CDR3 loop: CASSESGTANTEASF. CDR3 in DNA: TGTGCCAGCAGTGAATCGGGGACAGCGAACACTGAAGCTTCCTTT. The chain employs TRBV25-1 and TRBJ1-1; TRBD1 matches at 7 bases. The germline gives CDR1 MGHDK, CDR2 SYGVNS. This CDR3 has 15 residues.

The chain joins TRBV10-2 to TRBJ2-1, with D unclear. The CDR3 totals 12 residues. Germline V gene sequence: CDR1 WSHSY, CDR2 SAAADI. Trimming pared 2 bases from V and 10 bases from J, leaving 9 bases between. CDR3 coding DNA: TGCGCCAGCAGTGAGGGGCCAGGAGAGCAGTTCTTC. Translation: CASSEGPGEQFF.

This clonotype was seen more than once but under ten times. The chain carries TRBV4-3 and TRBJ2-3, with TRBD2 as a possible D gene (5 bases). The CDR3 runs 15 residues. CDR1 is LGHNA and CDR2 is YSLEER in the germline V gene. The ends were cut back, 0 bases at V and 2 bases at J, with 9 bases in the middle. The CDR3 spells CASSQDGAVTDTQYF. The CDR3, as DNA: TGCGCCAGCAGCCAAGACGGAGCGGTCACAGATACGCAGTATTTT.